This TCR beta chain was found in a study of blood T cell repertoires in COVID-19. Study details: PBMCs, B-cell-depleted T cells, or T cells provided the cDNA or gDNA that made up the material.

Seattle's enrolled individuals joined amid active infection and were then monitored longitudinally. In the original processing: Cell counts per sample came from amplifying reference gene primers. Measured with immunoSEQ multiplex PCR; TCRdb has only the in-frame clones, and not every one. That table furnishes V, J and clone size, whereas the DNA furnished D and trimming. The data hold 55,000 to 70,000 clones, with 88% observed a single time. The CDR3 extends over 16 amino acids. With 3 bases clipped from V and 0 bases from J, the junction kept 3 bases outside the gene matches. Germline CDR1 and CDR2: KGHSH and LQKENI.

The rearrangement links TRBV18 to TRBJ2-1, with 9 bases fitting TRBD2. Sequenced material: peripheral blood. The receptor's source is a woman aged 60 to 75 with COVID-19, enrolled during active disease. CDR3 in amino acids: CASSPTSGSSYNEQFF. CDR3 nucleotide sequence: TGTGCCAGCTCACCGACTAGCGGTTCCTCCTACAATGAGCAGTTCTTC.